This TCR beta chain was retrieved from a study of cytomegalovirus exposure and HLA in healthy donors. 60 Vbeta and 13 Jbeta primers were used in PCR. Method: immunoSEQ multiplex PCR; TCRdb's copy keeps in-frame clones and lacks some. The repertoire holds roughly 100,000 clones, with over 80% as singletons. Study observations and caveats: In a later analysis, TCR beta V- and J-gene trimming was associated with a missense DCLRE1C variant.

V was clipped by 6 bases and J by 3 bases; unmatched bases: 5. The CDR3 length is 15 residues. Germline lookup yields CDR1 LNHDA and CDR2 SQIVND (reference sequence). Donors were ostensibly healthy at sampling, although undocumented immune exposures were probable. A word on this clone: As yet, its antigen is unknown.

The clonotype comes from a man younger than 35 in good health and CMV-seronegative. The V call is TRBV19, the J call TRBJ2-3; 11 nucleotides align to TRBD1. Sequenced material: PBMCs. CDR3 region: CASSTGQGATDTQYF. The CDR3 coding sequence is TGTGCCAGTAGCACCGGACAGGGGGCTACAGATACGCAGTATTTT.